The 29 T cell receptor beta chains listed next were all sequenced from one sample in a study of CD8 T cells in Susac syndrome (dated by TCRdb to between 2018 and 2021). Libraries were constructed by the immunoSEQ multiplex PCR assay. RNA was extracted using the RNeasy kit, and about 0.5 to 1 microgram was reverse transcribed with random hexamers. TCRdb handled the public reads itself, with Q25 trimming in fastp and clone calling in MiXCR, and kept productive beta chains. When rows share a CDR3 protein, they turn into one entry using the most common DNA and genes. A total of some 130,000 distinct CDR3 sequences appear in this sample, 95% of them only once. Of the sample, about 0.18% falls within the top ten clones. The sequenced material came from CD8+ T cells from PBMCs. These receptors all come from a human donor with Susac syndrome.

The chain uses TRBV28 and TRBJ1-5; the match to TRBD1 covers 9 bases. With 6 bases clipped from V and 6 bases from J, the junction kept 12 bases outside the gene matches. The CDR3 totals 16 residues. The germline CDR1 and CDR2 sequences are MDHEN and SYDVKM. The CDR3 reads CASSQRGTGSGQPQHF. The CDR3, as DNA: TGTGCCAGCAGCCAGCGCGGGACAGGGTCTGGTCAGCCCCAGCATTTT.

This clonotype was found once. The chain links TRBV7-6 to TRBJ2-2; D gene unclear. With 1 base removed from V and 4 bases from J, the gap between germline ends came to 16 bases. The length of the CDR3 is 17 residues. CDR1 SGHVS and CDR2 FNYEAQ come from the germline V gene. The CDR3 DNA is TGTGCCAGCAGCTTAGTAGGTCCCAGCAAGAGCACCGGGGAGCTGTTTTTT. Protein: CASSLVGPSKSTGELFF.

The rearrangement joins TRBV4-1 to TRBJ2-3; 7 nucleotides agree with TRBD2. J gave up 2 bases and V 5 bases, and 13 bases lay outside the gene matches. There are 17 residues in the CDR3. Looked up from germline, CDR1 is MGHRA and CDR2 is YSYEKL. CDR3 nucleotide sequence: TGCGCCAGCAGCTACCGTCCCGGGACTATCGACACAGATACGCAGTATTTT. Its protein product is CASSYRPGTIDTDTQYF.

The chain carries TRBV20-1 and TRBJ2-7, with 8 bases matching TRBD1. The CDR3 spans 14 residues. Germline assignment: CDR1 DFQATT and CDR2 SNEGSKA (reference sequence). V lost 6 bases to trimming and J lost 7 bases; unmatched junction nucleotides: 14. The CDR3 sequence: CSASWGQDHGEQYF. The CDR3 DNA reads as TGCAGTGCCAGCTGGGGACAGGACCACGGGGAGCAGTACTTC.

The DNA for the CDR3 is TGTGCCAGCAGCAGGGGGTCAGGGAGAACAGATACGCAGTATTTT. Residues: CASSRGSGRTDTQYF. This rearrangement joins TRBV7-6 to TRBJ2-3, with D maybe TRBD1 (6 bases). The CDR3 contains 15 residues. V was cut by 5 bases and J by 3 bases, with 15 bases left in between. Germline loops: CDR1 SGHVS, CDR2 FNYEAQ.

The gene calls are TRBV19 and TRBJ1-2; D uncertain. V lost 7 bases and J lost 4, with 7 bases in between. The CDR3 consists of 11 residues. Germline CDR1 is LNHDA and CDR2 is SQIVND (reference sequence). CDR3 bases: TGTGCCAGTAACAGTGGCTATGGCTACACCTTC. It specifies CASNSGYGYTF.

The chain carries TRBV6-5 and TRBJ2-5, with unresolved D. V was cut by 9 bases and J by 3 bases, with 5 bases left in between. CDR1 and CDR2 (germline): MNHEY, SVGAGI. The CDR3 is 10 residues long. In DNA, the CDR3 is TGTGCCAGTTATAAAGAGACCCAGTACTTC. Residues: CASYKETQYF.

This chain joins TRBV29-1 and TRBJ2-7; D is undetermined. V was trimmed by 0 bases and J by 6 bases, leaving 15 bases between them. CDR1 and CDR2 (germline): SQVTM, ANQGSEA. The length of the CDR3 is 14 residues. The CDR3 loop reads CSVEDPLKSGEQYF. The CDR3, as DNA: TGCAGCGTTGAAGATCCTTTAAAATCGGGCGAGCAGTACTTC.

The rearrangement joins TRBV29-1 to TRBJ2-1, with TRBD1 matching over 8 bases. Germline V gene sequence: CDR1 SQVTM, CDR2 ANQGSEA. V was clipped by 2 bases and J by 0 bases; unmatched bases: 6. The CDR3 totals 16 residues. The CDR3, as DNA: TGCAGCGTTGAAACGTCGGGGACAGGCTCCTACAATGAGCAGTTCTTC. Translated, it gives CSVETSGTGSYNEQFF.

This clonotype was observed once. In DNA, the CDR3 is TGTGCCAGCAGCCAAGATAGACGGATTGACACCGGGGAGCTGTTTTTT. It codes for CASSQDRRIDTGELFF. The V call is TRBV14, the J call TRBJ2-2; D gene unclear. This CDR3 comprises 16 residues. Germline loops: CDR1 SGHDN, CDR2 FVKESK. V was pared by 0 bases and J by 3 bases, with 11 bases between.

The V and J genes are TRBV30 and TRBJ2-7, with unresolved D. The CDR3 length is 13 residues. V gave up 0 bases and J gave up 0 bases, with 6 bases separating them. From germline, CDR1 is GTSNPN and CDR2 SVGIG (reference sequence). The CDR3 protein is CAWSVGTSYEQYF. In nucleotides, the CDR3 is TGTGCCTGGAGTGTCGGTACCTCCTACGAGCAGTACTTC.

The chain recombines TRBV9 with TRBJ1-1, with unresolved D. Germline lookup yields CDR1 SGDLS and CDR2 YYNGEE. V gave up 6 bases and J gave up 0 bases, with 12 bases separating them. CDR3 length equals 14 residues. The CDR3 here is CASNALGLNTEAFF. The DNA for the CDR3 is TGTGCCAGCAACGCCCTAGGACTGAACACTGAAGCTTTCTTT.

In nucleotides, the CDR3 is TGTGCCAGCAGCGTAGATATGGGAGTAAACATTCAGTACTTC. Translating gives CASSVDMGVNIQYF. V gene TRBV9 combines with J gene TRBJ2-4; tentative D call: TRBD2 (5 bases). Looked up from germline, CDR1 is SGDLS and CDR2 is YYNGEE. Trimming pared 0 bases from V and 6 bases from J, leaving 10 bases between. CDR3 size: 14 residues.

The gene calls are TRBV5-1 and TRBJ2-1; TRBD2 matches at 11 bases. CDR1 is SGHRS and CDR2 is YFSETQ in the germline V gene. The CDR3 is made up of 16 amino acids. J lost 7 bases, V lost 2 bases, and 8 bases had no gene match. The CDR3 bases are TGCGCCAGCAGCTTCACTAGCGGGAGAAGGGAGAATGAGCAGTTCTTC. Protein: CASSFTSGRRENEQFF.

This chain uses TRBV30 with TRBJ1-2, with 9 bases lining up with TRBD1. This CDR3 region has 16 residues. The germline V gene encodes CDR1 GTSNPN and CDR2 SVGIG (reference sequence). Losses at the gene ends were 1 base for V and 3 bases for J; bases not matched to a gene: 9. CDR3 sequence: CAWSAQRDRDHYGYTF. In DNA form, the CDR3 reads TGTGCCTGGAGTGCGCAGCGGGACAGGGATCACTATGGCTACACCTTC.

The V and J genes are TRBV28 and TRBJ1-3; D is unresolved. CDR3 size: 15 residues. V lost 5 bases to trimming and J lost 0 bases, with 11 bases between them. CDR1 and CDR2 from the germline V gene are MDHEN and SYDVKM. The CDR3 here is CASSPGRSSGNTIYF. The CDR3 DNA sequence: TGTGCCAGCAGTCCAGGACGTTCCTCTGGAAACACCATATATTTT.

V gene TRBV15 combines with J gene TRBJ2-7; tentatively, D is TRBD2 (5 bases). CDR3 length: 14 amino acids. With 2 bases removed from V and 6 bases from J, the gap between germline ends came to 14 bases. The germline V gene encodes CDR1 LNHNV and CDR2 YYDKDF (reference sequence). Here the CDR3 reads CATSRPGGGREQYF. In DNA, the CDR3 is TGTGCCACCAGCAGACCTGGCGGCGGGCGCGAGCAGTACTTC.

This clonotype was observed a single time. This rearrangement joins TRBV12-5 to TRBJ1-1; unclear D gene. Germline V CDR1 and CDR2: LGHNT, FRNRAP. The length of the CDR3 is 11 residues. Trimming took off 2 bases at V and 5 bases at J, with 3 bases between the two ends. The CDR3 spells CASGLPTEAFF. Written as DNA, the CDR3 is TGTGCTAGTGGTTTGCCGACTGAAGCTTTCTTT.

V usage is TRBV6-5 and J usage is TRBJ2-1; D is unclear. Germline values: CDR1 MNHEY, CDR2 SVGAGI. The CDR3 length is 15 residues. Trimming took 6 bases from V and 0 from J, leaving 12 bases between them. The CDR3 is CASRPDTSSYNEQFF. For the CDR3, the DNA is TGTGCCAGCAGACCCGACACGAGCTCCTACAATGAGCAGTTCTTC.

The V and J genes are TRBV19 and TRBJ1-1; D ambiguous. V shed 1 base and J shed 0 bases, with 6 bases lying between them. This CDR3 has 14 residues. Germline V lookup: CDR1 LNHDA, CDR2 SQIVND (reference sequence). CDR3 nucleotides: TGTGCCAGTAGTATAGTCCGGCTGAACACTGAAGCTTTCTTT. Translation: CASSIVRLNTEAFF.

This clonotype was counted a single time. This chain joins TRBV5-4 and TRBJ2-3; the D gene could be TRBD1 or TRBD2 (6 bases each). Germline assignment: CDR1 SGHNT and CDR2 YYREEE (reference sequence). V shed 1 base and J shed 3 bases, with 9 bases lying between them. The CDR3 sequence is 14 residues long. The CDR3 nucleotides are TGTGCCAGCAGCTTGCGGAGGGGGACAGATACGCAGTATTTT. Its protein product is CASSLRRGTDTQYF.

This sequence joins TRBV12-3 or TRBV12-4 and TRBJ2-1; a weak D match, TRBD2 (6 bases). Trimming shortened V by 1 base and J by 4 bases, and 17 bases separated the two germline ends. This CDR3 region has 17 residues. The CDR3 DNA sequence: TGTGCCAGCAGTTTAGGGCTACCGGGACTGGAGTACAATGAGCAGTTCTTC. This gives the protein CASSLGLPGLEYNEQFF.

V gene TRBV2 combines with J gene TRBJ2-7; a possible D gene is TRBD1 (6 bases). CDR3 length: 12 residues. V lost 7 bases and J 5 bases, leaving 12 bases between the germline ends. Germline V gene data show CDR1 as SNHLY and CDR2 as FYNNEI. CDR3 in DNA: TGTGCCAGCACCCACAGGGCGGACGAGCAGTACTTC. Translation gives CASTHRADEQYF.

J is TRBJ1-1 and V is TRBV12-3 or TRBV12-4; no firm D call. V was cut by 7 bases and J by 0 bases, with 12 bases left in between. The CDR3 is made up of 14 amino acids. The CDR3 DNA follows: TGTGCCAGCACCCCCTCGGGATTGAACACTGAAGCTTTCTTT. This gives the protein CASTPSGLNTEAFF.

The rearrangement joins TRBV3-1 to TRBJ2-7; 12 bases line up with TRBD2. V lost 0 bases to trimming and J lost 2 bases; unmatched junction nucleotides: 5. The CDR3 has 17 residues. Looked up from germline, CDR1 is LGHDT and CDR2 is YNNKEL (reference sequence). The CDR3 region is CASSQDQGLAGPYEQYF. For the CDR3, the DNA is TGTGCCAGCAGCCAAGATCAAGGACTAGCGGGACCCTACGAGCAGTACTTC.

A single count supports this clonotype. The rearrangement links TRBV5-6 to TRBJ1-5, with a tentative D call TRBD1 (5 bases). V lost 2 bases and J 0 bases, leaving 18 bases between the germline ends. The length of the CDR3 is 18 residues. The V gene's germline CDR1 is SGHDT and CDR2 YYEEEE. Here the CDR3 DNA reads TGTGCCAGCAGCTTTTTAGGAGCAGGGACCGATAGCAATCAGCCCCAGCATTTT. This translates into CASSFLGAGTDSNQPQHF.

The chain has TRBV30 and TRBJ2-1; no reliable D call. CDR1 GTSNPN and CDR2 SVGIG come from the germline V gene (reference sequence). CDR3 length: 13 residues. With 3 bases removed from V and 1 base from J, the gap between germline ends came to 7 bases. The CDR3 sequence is CAWRARSYNEQFF. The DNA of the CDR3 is TGTGCCTGGAGGGCGAGGTCCTACAATGAGCAGTTCTTC.

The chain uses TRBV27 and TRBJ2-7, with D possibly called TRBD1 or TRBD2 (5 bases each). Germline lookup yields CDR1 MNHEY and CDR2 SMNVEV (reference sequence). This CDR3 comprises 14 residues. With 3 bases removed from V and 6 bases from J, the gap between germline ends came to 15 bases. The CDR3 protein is CASSFRARGSEQYF. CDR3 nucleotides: TGTGCCAGCAGTTTCCGCGCGAGGGGTTCCGAGCAGTACTTC.

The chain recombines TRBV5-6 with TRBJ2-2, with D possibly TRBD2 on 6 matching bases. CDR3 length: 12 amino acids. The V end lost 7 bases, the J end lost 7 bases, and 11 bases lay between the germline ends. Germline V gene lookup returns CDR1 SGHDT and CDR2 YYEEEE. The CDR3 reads CASSSADGELFF. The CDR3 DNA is TGTGCCAGCTCTAGCGCGGACGGGGAGCTGTTTTTT.